This T cell receptor (beta chain) is from a study of T-cell reconstitution after alpha-beta-depleted transplantation in children. The CDR3 sequence is 13 residues long. Germline values: CDR1 DFQATT, CDR2 SNEGSKA (reference sequence). Trimming took off 0 bases at V and 7 bases at J, with 12 bases between the two ends. For this clonotype: Its antigen is still unknown.

As it was prepared, the TCRbeta library received unique molecular identifiers. TCRdb recomputed calls from the PCR reads with MiXCR, one row per CDR3 protein. The data hold more than 300,000 distinct CDR3 sequences, with 15% to 20% observed a single time. Study findings and constraints: Two months or so post-transplant, alpha-beta T cells reportedly derived from several hundred expanded graft clones. After transplant, high TCRbeta diversity at day 60 in some patients arose from surviving recipient T cells and thymic progenitors.

The chain joins TRBV20-1 to TRBJ1-2; the D gene is possibly TRBD1 (5 bases). The source material was PBMCs, mostly from graft donor cells, sampled 360 days after TCRalphabeta/CD19-depleted stem cell transplant. The TCR was taken from a male patient aged 2-15 years who had a stem cell transplant for acute lymphoblastic leukemia, so the T cells may come from the graft donor. The CDR3 sequence is CSARDEWGRGYTF. CDR3 DNA sequence: TGCAGTGCTAGAGATGAATGGGGACGTGGCTACACCTTC.